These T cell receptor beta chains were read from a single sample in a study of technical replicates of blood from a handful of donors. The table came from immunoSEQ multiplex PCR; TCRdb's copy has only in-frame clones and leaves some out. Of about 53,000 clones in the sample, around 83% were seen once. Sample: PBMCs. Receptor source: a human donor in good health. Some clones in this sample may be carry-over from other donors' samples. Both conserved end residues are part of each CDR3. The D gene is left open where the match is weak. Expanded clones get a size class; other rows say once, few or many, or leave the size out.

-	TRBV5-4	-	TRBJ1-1	CASSLGGWNTEAFF	TGTGCCAGCAGCTTGGGGGGCTGGAACACTGAAGCTTTCTTT
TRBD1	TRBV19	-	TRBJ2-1	CASSTLTGTGKFF	TGTGCCAGTAGTACGCTTACCGGGACAGGGAAGTTCTTC
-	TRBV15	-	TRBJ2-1	CATSKVPGVNEQFF	TGTGCCACCAGCAAGGTCCCCGGGGTCAATGAGCAGTTCTTC
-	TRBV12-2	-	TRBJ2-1	CASRSQGAGSGGPSSYNEQFF	TGTGCAAGTCGCTCCCAAGGCGCGGGTAGCGGGGGCCCCTCCTCCTACAATGAGCAGTTCTTC
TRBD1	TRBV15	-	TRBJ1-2	CATSRDEKGADYGYTF	TGTGCCACCAGCAGAGATGAAAAGGGGGCGGACTATGGCTACACCTTC
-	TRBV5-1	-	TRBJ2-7	CASSLDFYEQYF	TGCGCCAGCAGCTTGGACTTCTACGAGCAGTACTTC
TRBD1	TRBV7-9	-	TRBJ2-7	CASTPRDRDEQYF	TGTGCCAGCACCCCTCGGGACAGGGACGAGCAGTACTTC
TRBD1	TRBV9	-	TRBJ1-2	CASSVDRGIGGGYTF	TGTGCCAGCAGCGTAGACAGGGGCATCGGGGGTGGCTACACCTTC
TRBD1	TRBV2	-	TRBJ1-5	CASSPTGGWQPQHF	TGTGCCAGCAGCCCGACAGGGGGCTGGCAGCCCCAGCATTTT
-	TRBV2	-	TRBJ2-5	CASSGGETQYF	TGTGCCAGCTCAGGGGGGGAGACCCAGTACTTC
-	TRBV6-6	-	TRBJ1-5	CASSYPQQPQHF	TGTGCCAGCAGTTACCCCCAACAGCCCCAGCATTTT
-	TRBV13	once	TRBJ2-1	CASSLGSNEQFF	TGTGCCAGCAGCTTAGGTAGTAATGAGCAGTTCTTC
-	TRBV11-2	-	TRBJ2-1	CASSLAGQNNEQFF	TGTGCCAGCAGCTTAGCGGGTCAGAACAATGAGCAGTTCTTC
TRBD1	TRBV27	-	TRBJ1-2	CAGTSRTGQFSYTF	TGTGCCGGGACATCCCGGACAGGGCAGTTTTCCTACACCTTC
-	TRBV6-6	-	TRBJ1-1	CASSWGREAFF	TGTGCCAGCAGTTGGGGGCGTGAAGCTTTCTTT
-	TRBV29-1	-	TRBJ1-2	CSADRDKGGGYTF	TGCAGCGCAGACCGGGACAAGGGTGGCGGCTACACCTTC
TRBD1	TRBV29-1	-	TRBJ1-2	CSVQKTGAGGYTF	TGCAGCGTACAAAAAACAGGGGCTGGAGGCTACACCTTC
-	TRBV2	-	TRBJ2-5	CASSENRGGETQYF	TGTGCCAGCAGTGAAAACAGGGGGGGAGAGACCCAGTACTTC
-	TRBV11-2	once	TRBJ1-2	CASSSRGLNYGYTF	TGTGCCAGCAGCTCCCGCGGGCTTAACTATGGCTACACCTTC
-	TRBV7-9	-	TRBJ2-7	CASSSPGEREQYF	TGTGCCAGCAGTTCCCCGGGTGAGCGCGAGCAGTACTTC
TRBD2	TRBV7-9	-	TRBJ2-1	CASSSLGGGAVNEQFF	TGTGCCAGCAGCTCCTTAGGCGGGGGGGCCGTCAATGAGCAGTTCTTC
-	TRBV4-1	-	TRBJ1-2	CASSPQGRESNYGYTF	TGCGCCAGCAGCCCGCAGGGACGGGAGAGCAACTATGGCTACACCTTC